This T cell receptor (beta chain) is drawn from a study of cytomegalovirus exposure and HLA in healthy donors. Study results and limitations: Later work found that TCR association rates differed between HLA loci; DRB1 had the most and HLA-C the fewest. Diagnosis of cytomegalovirus status made by the classifier reportedly showed high specificity and sensitivity.

Both 60 Vbeta primers and 13 Jbeta primers went into the PCR. Authors' processing steps: Later reanalysis found approximately 80 million unique TCR beta chains, 10 million to 12 million of them shared. Some clones are missing from TCRdb's copy, which holds only in-frame ones; the method was immunoSEQ multiplex PCR. Clone size and the V and J calls come from that table; the DNA yielded D and trimming. The sample has tens of thousands of clones, and its top ten clones hold approximately 10%. Concerning this clone: Its antigen is not identified.

V was trimmed by 2 bases and J by 2 bases, leaving 5 bases between them. CDR1 LGHNT and CDR2 FRNRAP come from the germline V gene. The CDR3 is 13 amino acids. The source is a woman between 50 and 59 years old in good health and CMV-seropositive. This chain links TRBV12-5 with TRBJ2-3, with no clear D. Sequenced: PBMCs. CDR3 sequence: CASGLQVTDTQYF. The CDR3 DNA is TGTGCTAGTGGTTTGCAGGTCACAGATACGCAGTATTTT.